The entry below describes one T cell receptor beta chain. Antigen unknown. There are 16 residues in the CDR3. Germline trimming cut 1 base from V and 2 bases from J; bases unmatched to any gene: 2. These data originate in a study of cytomegalovirus exposure and HLA in healthy donors. Overall study findings and caveats: In an earlier analysis, productive rearrangement rates for most beta V segments clustered near 87% or 30%. The authors reported that TCR beta sequences could predict HLA-A and HLA-B alleles. These predictions were accurate for most subjects in the first cohort.

The PCR employed 60 Vbeta primers together with 13 Jbeta primers. Repertoires were generated with immunoSEQ multiplex PCR, while TCRdb's copy carries only in-frame clones and drops some. The table has roughly 190,000 clones, roughly 84% seen once. The V and J genes are TRBV5-3 and TRBJ2-5; TRBD2 matches at 13 bases. TRBV5-3 is designated an ORF whose function remains uncertain. The receptor was derived from a woman between 45 and 65 years old in good health and CMV-seropositive. Input material: PBMCs. The CDR3 sequence: CARSLTSGGEQETQYF. CDR3 DNA sequence: TGTGCCAGAAGCTTGACTAGCGGGGGGGAACAAGAGACCCAGTACTTC.